This entry is about one T cell receptor beta chain. Its antigen is unknown. The assay was immunoSEQ multiplex PCR, and TCRdb's table has in-frame clones only and misses some. The data show 150,000 to 200,000 clones, 86% seen once. The data are from a study of cytomegalovirus exposure and HLA in healthy donors. Study outcomes and limitations: The study designated roughly 160 TCR beta chains cytomegalovirus-associated. Subsequent analysis revealed that first-cohort TCR clusters tended to co-occur in the 130 or so validation repertoires.

The donors were part of the validation cohort of 95 to 150 subjects. That cohort was separate from the first cohort, which comprised several hundred subjects. The receptor was isolated from a man between 18 and 29 years old in good health and CMV-seropositive. Source material: PBMCs.

The CDR3 protein is CASSIGPYQPQHF. The CDR3 DNA sequence: TGTGCCAGTAGTATTGGGCCGTATCAGCCCCAGCATTTT. J is TRBJ1-5 and V is TRBV19; D is unclear. The CDR3 spans 13 residues. With 3 bases removed from V and 5 bases from J, the gap between germline ends came to 8 bases. The germline CDR1 and CDR2 sequences are LNHDA and SQIVND (reference sequence).